These 10 T cell receptor beta chains originate from one sample sequenced in a study of cytomegalovirus exposure and HLA in healthy donors. Primers included in the PCR were 60 Vbeta and 13 Jbeta primers. Data came from immunoSEQ multiplex PCR; TCRdb stores just in-frame clones and leaves some out. The sample lists fewer than 140,000 clones, 70% to 75% occurring once. The specimen was PBMCs. Receptor source: a female donor in good health and CMV-seronegative.

The rearrangement joins TRBV14 to TRBJ2-5; 11 nucleotides agree with TRBD2. The J call is in doubt because the DNA end fits TRBJ2-7 better. Germline CDR1 reads SGHDN; CDR2 reads FVKESK. This CDR3 is 18 amino acids long. DNA of the CDR3: TGTGCCAGCAGCCAAGATCGACGAGGGACTAGCGGAGGCTACGAGCAGTACTTC. Protein product: CASSQDRRGTSGGYEQYF.

J is TRBJ2-7 and V is TRBV27; D is unclear. V was clipped by 5 bases and J by 6 bases, with 20 bases between them. Germline-derived CDR1 and CDR2 are MNHEY and SMNVEV (reference sequence). The CDR3 covers 15 residues. Written as DNA, the CDR3 is TGTGCCAGCAGTCCCGACCACTACCCCGTTGGCGAGCAGTACTTC. It codes for CASSPDHYPVGEQYF.

This chain links TRBV5-1 with TRBJ1-2; 9 bases line up with TRBD1. V trimming: 0 bases; J trimming: 2 bases; junction bases outside the gene matches: 2. CDR3 length equals 15 residues. Germline V gene sequence: CDR1 SGHRS, CDR2 YFSETQ. DNA of the CDR3: TGCGCCAGCAGCTTGGGCGACAGGGGGAACTATGGCTACACCTTC. Its protein product is CASSLGDRGNYGYTF.

This clone was seen once. V and J are TRBV12-5 and TRBJ2-3; 10 bases fit TRBD1. Germline V lookup: CDR1 LGHNT, CDR2 FRNRAP. V shed 3 bases and J 10 bases; nucleotides not matched to a gene: 7. The CDR3 spans 14 residues. In DNA form, the CDR3 reads TGTGCTAGTGGTTTCTCGACAGGGGGCTATTCGCAGTATTTT. Protein: CASGFSTGGYSQYF.

The CDR3 sequence: CAWRNRGWNTIYF. Here the CDR3 DNA reads TGTGCCTGGAGGAACAGGGGTTGGAACACCATATATTTT. The genes are TRBV30 and TRBJ1-3; 7 nucleotides agree with TRBD1. This CDR3 region has 13 residues. Trimming removed 3 bases from V and 7 bases from J; junction bases left unmatched: 6. Germline CDR1 reads GTSNPN; CDR2 reads SVGIG (reference sequence).

The V gene is TRBV11-2, the J gene TRBJ2-3; 14 bases agree with TRBD2. Looked up from germline, CDR1 is SGHAT and CDR2 is FQNNGV. With V trimmed by 4 bases and J by 0 bases, 3 bases remained unmatched. The CDR3 contains 17 residues. CDR3 residues: CASSSGLAGVSTDTQYF. The CDR3, as DNA: TGTGCCAGCAGCTCGGGACTAGCGGGAGTAAGCACAGATACGCAGTATTTT.

This rearrangement joins TRBV6-5 to TRBJ1-1, with no clear D. Per the germline V gene, CDR1 is MNHEY and CDR2 is SVGAGI. V was clipped by 2 bases and J by 13 bases, with 14 bases between them. This CDR3 is 12 amino acids long. CDR3 sequence: CASSYGPARVFF. The CDR3 DNA follows: TGTGCCAGCAGTTACGGTCCAGCGAGGGTTTTCTTT.

This sequence joins TRBV6-6 and TRBJ2-2; 12 bases match TRBD2. From germline, CDR1 is MNHNY and CDR2 SVGAGI (reference sequence). With V trimmed by 5 bases and J by 6 bases, 7 bases remained unmatched. This CDR3 contains 16 residues. The CDR3 spells CASSLTSGSIAGELFF. CDR3 coding DNA: TGTGCCAGCAGTCTGACTAGCGGGAGTATAGCCGGGGAGCTGTTTTTT.

This chain joins TRBV7-9 and TRBJ1-1; D possibly corresponds to TRBD1 (5 bases). The germline V and J ends were trimmed by 1 base and 7 bases, with 16 bases remaining between them. The CDR3 is made up of 15 amino acids. CDR1 and CDR2 (germline): SEHNR, FQNEAQ (reference sequence). CDR3 DNA sequence: TGTGCCAGCAGCTTAGATAAGGGACTGTCGTTTGAAGCTTTCTTT. Protein: CASSLDKGLSFEAFF. Combining the CDR3 with reference TRBV7-9 and TRBJ1-1 gives the whole variable domain DTGVSQNPRHKITKRGQNVTFRCDPISEHNRLYWYRQTLGQGPEFLTYFQNEAQLEKSRLLSDRFSAERPKGSFSTLEIQRTEQGDSAMYLCASSLDKGLSFEAFFGQGTRLTVV.

This clone counts as large. V and J are TRBV11-2 and TRBJ2-7, with 8 bases aligning to TRBD2. The CDR3 covers 15 residues. Trimming removed 2 bases from V and 4 bases from J; junction bases left unmatched: 7. Germline V lookup: CDR1 SGHAT, CDR2 FQNNGV. DNA of the CDR3: TGTGCCAGCAGCTTACATAGCGGGATGGAGTACGAGCAGTACTTC. Translated, it gives CASSLHSGMEYEQYF.